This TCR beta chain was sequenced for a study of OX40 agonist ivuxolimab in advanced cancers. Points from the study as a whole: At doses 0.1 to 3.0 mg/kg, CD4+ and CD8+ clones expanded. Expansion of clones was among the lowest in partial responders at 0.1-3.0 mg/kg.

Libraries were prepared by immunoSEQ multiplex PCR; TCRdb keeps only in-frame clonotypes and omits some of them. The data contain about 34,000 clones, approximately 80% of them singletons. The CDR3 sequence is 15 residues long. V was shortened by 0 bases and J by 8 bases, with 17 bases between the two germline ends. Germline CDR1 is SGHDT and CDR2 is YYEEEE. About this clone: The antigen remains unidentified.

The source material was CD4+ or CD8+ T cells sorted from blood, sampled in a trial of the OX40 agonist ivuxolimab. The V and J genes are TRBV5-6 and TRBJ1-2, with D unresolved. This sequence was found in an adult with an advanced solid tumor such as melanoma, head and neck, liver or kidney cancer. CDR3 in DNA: TGTGCCAGCAGCTTGGATGAGGGATTCATGAGGGGCTACACCTTC. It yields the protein CASSLDEGFMRGYTF.